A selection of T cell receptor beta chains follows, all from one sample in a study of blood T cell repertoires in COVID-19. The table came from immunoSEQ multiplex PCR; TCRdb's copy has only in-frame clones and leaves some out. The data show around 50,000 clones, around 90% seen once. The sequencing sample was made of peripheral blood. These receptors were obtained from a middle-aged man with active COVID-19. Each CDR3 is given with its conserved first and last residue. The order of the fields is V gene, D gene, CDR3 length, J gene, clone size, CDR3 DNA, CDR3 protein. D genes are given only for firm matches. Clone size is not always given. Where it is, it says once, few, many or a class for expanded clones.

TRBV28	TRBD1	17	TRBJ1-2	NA	TGTGCCAGCAGCCCAACCGGTTCGGGACAGGTGATGTTGAGTGGCACCTTC	CASSPTGSGQVMLSGTF
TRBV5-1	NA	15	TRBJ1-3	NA	TGCGCCAGCAGTCCCGACACTGACTCTGGAAACACCATATATTTT	CASSPDTDSGNTIYF
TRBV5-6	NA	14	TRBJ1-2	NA	TGTGCCAGCAGGCAAACAGGGATCTTCTGGGGCTACACCTTC	CASRQTGIFWGYTF
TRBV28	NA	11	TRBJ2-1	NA	TGTGCCAGCAGCGTGTACAATGAGCAGTTCTTC	CASSVYNEQFF
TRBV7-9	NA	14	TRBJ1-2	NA	TGTGCCAGCAGCTTAGGCGGGGGGACTGGAAGTTACACCTTC	CASSLGGGTGSYTF
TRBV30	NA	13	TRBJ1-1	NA	TGTGCCTGGACCAGGTGGCAGGGCACTGAAGCTTTCTTT	CAWTRWQGTEAFF
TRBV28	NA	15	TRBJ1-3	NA	TGTGCCAGCACCAGAGCACGGAGCTCTGGAAACACCATATATTTT	CASTRARSSGNTIYF
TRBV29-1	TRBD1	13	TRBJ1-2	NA	TGCAGCGTTGCTGGACAGGATAACTATGGCTACACCTTC	CSVAGQDNYGYTF
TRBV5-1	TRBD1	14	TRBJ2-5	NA	TGCGCCAGCAGCCCGGGACAGAACAGGGAGACCCAGTACTTC	CASSPGQNRETQYF
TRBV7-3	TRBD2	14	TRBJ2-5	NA	TGTGCCAGCAGCTCGGCTAGCGGGAGTGGGACCCAGTACTTC	CASSSASGSGTQYF
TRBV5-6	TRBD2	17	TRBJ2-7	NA	TGTGCCAGCAGCTGGTGGGCTAGCGGGGTCCGCTCCTACGAGCAGTACTTC	CASSWWASGVRSYEQYF
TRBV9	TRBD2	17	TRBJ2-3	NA	TGTGCCAGCAGCGTAGGACTAGCGACCTCTAGCACAGATACGCAGTATTTT	CASSVGLATSSTDTQYF
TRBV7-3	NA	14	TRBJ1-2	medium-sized	TGTGCCAGCAGCTCCCTCGGGGGGTCGGATGGCTACACCTTC	CASSSLGGSDGYTF
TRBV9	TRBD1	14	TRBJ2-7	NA	TGTGCCAGCAGCCTCTGGGACAGCTCCTACGAGCAGTACTTC	CASSLWDSSYEQYF
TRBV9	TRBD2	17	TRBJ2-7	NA	TGTGCCAGCAGCGACTCTAGCGGGGCCTCCCCCGCCTACGAGCAGTACTTC	CASSDSSGASPAYEQYF
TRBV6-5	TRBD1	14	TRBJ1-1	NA	TGTGCCAGCAGACCTACAGGGGCGAACACTGAAGCTTTCTTT	CASRPTGANTEAFF
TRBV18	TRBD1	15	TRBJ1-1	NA	TGTGCCAGCTCACGCGCGGGACAGGGGGGCACTGAAGCTTTCTTT	CASSRAGQGGTEAFF
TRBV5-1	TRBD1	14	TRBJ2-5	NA	TGCGCCAGCAGCTCCGGTGGGACAGAAGAGACCCAGTACTTC	CASSSGGTEETQYF